A selection of T cell receptor beta chains follows, all from one sample in a study of siplizumab effects on memory and regulatory T cells. Generated by immunoSEQ multiplex PCR, the TCRdb table keeps only in-frame clones and is missing some. Among 55,000 to 65,000 clones, less than 98% were seen once, and the ten largest hold 0.9% to 1.2%. Sequences were obtained from naive CD8+ T cells sorted from blood. All receptors derive from a human donor in good health. CDR3s leave out the opening cysteine and the closing phenylalanine or tryptophan.

j_call: TRBJ1-1; v_call: TRBV27; cdr3_aa: ASSARGYTEAF
j_call: TRBJ1-1; v_call: TRBV9; cdr3_aa: ASSVGTMNTEAF
j_call: TRBJ2-7; v_call: TRBV4-1; cdr3_aa: ASSQDHRGSEQY
j_call: TRBJ2-1; v_call: TRBV7-3; cdr3_aa: ASSLNSPYNEQF
j_call: TRBJ2-7; v_call: TRBV7-9; cdr3_aa: ASSSGTGAYEQY
j_call: TRBJ2-7; v_call: TRBV4-2; cdr3_aa: ASSQVGDPYEQY
j_call: TRBJ2-5; v_call: TRBV7-9; cdr3_aa: ASSLWSIADQETQY
j_call: TRBJ2-1; v_call: TRBV19; cdr3_aa: ASDNGRSSYNEQF
j_call: TRBJ1-2; v_call: TRBV4-1; cdr3_aa: ASSQVPGQGAGYT
j_call: TRBJ1-1; v_call: TRBV2; cdr3_aa: ASRDPTGRETEAF
j_call: TRBJ2-2; v_call: TRBV9; cdr3_aa: ASSVGLTGELF
j_call: TRBJ1-4; v_call: TRBV15; cdr3_aa: ATSVGDGSNEKLF
j_call: TRBJ2-2; v_call: TRBV9; cdr3_aa: ASSGGGAGTGELF
j_call: TRBJ2-3; v_call: TRBV13; cdr3_aa: ASSLGVPNPTDTQY
j_call: TRBJ1-1; v_call: TRBV29-1; cdr3_aa: SVLGNTEAF
j_call: TRBJ1-5; v_call: TRBV21-1; cdr3_aa: ASSTTKQGAYSNQPQH
j_call: TRBJ2-1; v_call: TRBV5-6; cdr3_aa: ASSSLGPTYNEQF
j_call: TRBJ1-4; v_call: TRBV30; cdr3_aa: AWSAGARLNEKLF
j_call: TRBJ2-3; v_call: TRBV11-2; cdr3_aa: ASSFRREVSADTQY
j_call: TRBJ1-2; v_call: TRBV11-3; cdr3_aa: ASSSIMGYGYT
j_call: TRBJ2-1; v_call: TRBV28; cdr3_aa: ASSAKQVRSYNEQF
j_call: TRBJ2-3; v_call: TRBV28; cdr3_aa: ASSFEGADTQY
j_call: TRBJ1-4; v_call: TRBV7-9; cdr3_aa: ASSHPRGRGEKLF
j_call: TRBJ2-2; v_call: TRBV29-1; cdr3_aa: SVVAPNTGELF
j_call: TRBJ2-1; v_call: TRBV5-1; cdr3_aa: ASSSQKSSYNEQF